The following is a T cell receptor beta chain sequence with its context. V lost 7 bases and J lost 3; bases outside the gene matches: 11. CDR1 is SGHRS, CDR2 YFSETQ, per germline. The CDR3 is made up of 15 amino acids. The data were taken from a study of cytomegalovirus exposure and HLA in healthy donors. In the PCR, 60 Vbeta and 13 Jbeta primers were used. Sequencing used immunoSEQ multiplex PCR; TCRdb keeps in-frame clones, though not all of them. The sample yields some 140,000 clones, over 70% seen once. This chain joins TRBV5-1 and TRBJ1-1, with TRBD1 identical over 8 bases. The sample was PBMCs. The sequence was collected from a woman in her late teens or twenties in good health and CMV-seronegative. The CDR3 sequence: CASLSGTGSYTEAFF. CDR3 coding DNA: TGCGCCAGCCTCTCCGGGACAGGATCGTACACTGAAGCTTTCTTT.